The following is a T cell receptor beta chain sequence with its context. At one end the junction does not follow the germline gene, possibly because of a read error. In the same sample, other DNA sequences code for this CDR3. The sample comes from a study of metastatic and nonmetastatic thyroid tumors. Not a single patient had been given any form of treatment at any point before undergoing thyroid surgery. TCRdb re-called the PCR reads with MiXCR. The sample includes about 40,000 clones, around 18% seen only once; the top ten take roughly 13%. The CDR3 loop spans 14 amino acids. Germline CDR1 is SGHVS and CDR2 is FQNEAQ.

The sample was tumor tissue. The source is a female donor with papillary thyroid cancer or a benign thyroid nodule (not recorded which). Some clones in this sample may be carry-over from other donors' samples. The genes are TRBV7-8 and TRBJ1-4; D is unclear. The CDR3 coding sequence is TGTGCCAGCAGCTTCGGGAGACTCAATGAAAAACTATTTTTT. It is translated as CASSFGRLNEKLFF.